Each of the 5 T cell receptor beta chains below was sequenced from the same sample in a study of OX40 agonist ivuxolimab in advanced cancers. Assay: immunoSEQ multiplex PCR; the TCRdb copy retains only in-frame clones and omits some. The data show about 68,000 clones, roughly 84% seen once. This material consisted of CD4+ or CD8+ T cells sorted from blood, taken in a trial of the OX40 agonist ivuxolimab. Every receptor here comes from an adult with an advanced solid tumor such as melanoma, head and neck, liver or kidney cancer.

The chain links TRBV4-1 to TRBJ2-5; a possible D gene is TRBD2 (5 bases). Trimming pared 1 base from V and 5 bases from J, leaving 11 bases between. The CDR3 covers 14 residues. CDR1 MGHRA and CDR2 YSYEKL come from the germline V gene. The CDR3 nucleotides are TGCGCCAGCAGCCAAGTGGGAGAGCCGGAGACCCAGTACTTC. This codes for CASSQVGEPETQYF.

The rearrangement uses TRBV7-2 and TRBJ1-2; the D gene is possibly TRBD1 (6 bases). CDR1 SGHTA and CDR2 FQGNSA come from the germline V gene. The length of the CDR3 is 13 residues. V lost 5 bases, J lost 6 bases, and 13 bases lay in between. The CDR3 loop is CASSGSGVNGYTF. As DNA, the CDR3 is TGTGCCAGCAGCGGATCAGGGGTTAATGGCTACACCTTC.

This chain links TRBV15 with TRBJ1-4, with 7 bases aligning to TRBD1. This CDR3 comprises 18 residues. The trim removed 5 bases at V and 0 bases at J, leaving 12 bases unmatched. The germline V gene has CDR1 LNHNV and CDR2 YYDKDF (reference sequence). The CDR3 region is CATSEGQAGVATNEKLFF. CDR3 nucleotides: TGTGCCACCAGCGAAGGACAGGCGGGAGTTGCAACTAATGAAAAACTGTTTTTT.

This clone showed up just a few times. The V call is TRBV18, the J call TRBJ2-7; D unresolved. The CDR3 extends over 11 amino acids. Germline values: CDR1 KGHSH, CDR2 LQKENI. Trimming pared 2 bases from V and 5 bases from J, leaving 4 bases between. The CDR3 protein is CASSPSDEQYF. DNA of the CDR3: TGTGCCAGCTCACCAAGTGACGAGCAGTACTTC.

The chain joins TRBV7-8 to TRBJ1-3; 8 nucleotides match TRBD1. The CDR3 contains 16 residues. V was pared by 3 bases and J by 6 bases, with 10 bases of the junction left unmatched. CDR1 SGHVS and CDR2 FQNEAQ come from the germline V gene. CDR3 residues: CASSLISGQVVNTIYF. The CDR3 DNA sequence: TGTGCCAGCAGCTTGATATCGGGACAGGTGGTAAACACCATATATTTT.